The rows below give T cell receptor beta chains drawn from one sample of a study of beta chain features in type 1 diabetes. The assay was immunoSEQ multiplex PCR, and TCRdb's table has in-frame clones only and misses some. Here the sample spans hundreds of thousands of clones, around 16% being singletons. Sequencing was carried out using naive CD4+ T cells from blood. The source is a man between 18 and 29 years old in good health. Each CDR3 is given with its conserved first and last residue. A D gene is named only where the DNA matches it firmly. Where a row states a size, it is once, few, many or the class of an expanded clone; other rows omit it.

D: TRBD1
V: TRBV6-1
size: few
J: TRBJ2-1
CDR3: CASSEEGTGINEQFF
DNA: TGTGCCAGCAGTGAAGAGGGGACAGGGATCAATGAGCAGTTCTTC

D: -
V: TRBV28
size: few
J: TRBJ2-3
CDR3: CASSPIPRAGEGTDTQYF
DNA: TGTGCCAGCAGTCCTATCCCCCGGGCAGGGGAAGGCACAGATACGCAGTATTTT

D: -
V: TRBV4-2
size: few
J: TRBJ2-2
CDR3: CASSHWSELFF
DNA: TGTGCCAGCAGCCATTGGTCGGAGCTGTTTTTT

D: -
V: TRBV29-1
size: -
J: TRBJ2-3
CDR3: CSVDYNTDTQYF
DNA: TGCAGCGTTGATTATAACACAGATACGCAGTATTTT

D: -
V: TRBV7-2
size: -
J: TRBJ1-1
CDR3: CASSLVRVVNTEAFF
DNA: TGTGCCAGCAGCTTAGTAAGAGTAGTGAACACTGAAGCTTTCTTT

D: TRBD1
V: TRBV2
size: -
J: TRBJ1-1
CDR3: CASRQTGPEAFF
DNA: TGTGCCAGCAGGCAGACAGGGCCTGAAGCTTTCTTT

D: -
V: TRBV7-9
size: -
J: TRBJ1-1
CDR3: CASSLEGGGAEAFF
DNA: TGTGCCAGCAGCTTAGAGGGCGGGGGAGCTGAAGCTTTCTTT

D: -
V: TRBV30
size: -
J: TRBJ1-4
CDR3: CAWRMAPQKLFF
DNA: TGTGCCTGGAGGATGGCTCCACAGAAACTGTTTTTT

D: -
V: TRBV7-2
size: -
J: TRBJ1-2
CDR3: CASSQGTGTNYGYTF
DNA: TGTGCCAGCAGCCAGGGGACGGGGACTAACTATGGCTACACCTTC

D: -
V: TRBV11-3
size: once
J: TRBJ2-3
CDR3: CASSSIRAGLTDTQYF
DNA: TGTGCCAGCAGCTCAATCCGAGCAGGCCTGACAGATACGCAGTATTTT

D: -
V: TRBV4-2
size: few
J: TRBJ2-7
CDR3: CASSQKGWTSLYEQYF
DNA: TGTGCCAGCAGCCAAAAAGGCTGGACATCTCTATACGAGCAGTACTTC

D: -
V: TRBV18
size: -
J: TRBJ1-3
CDR3: CASSPQGDPSGNTIYF
DNA: TGTGCCAGCTCACCACAGGGGGACCCCTCTGGAAACACCATATATTTT

D: -
V: TRBV5-5
size: few
J: TRBJ2-7
CDR3: CASRPPLGFGHEQYF
DNA: TGTGCCAGCAGACCCCCGTTGGGGTTCGGCCACGAGCAGTACTTC

D: TRBD1
V: TRBV9
size: few
J: TRBJ2-2
CDR3: CASSETGGYTGELFF
DNA: TGTGCCAGCAGCGAGACAGGGGGCTACACCGGGGAGCTGTTTTTT

D: TRBD1
V: TRBV5-1
size: -
J: TRBJ2-7
CDR3: CASSSDRGHYEQYF
DNA: TGCGCCAGCAGCTCGGACAGGGGTCACTACGAGCAGTACTTC

D: TRBD1
V: TRBV28
size: few
J: TRBJ2-1
CDR3: CASSQSGTGYNEQFF
DNA: TGTGCCAGCAGTCAAAGTGGGACAGGTTACAATGAGCAGTTCTTC

D: -
V: TRBV28
size: once
J: TRBJ2-5
CDR3: CASSSGSFRETQYF
DNA: TGTGCCAGCAGTTCGGGGTCTTTCCGAGAGACCCAGTACTTC

D: TRBD2
V: TRBV28
size: few
J: TRBJ2-1
CDR3: CASSLQQGLAALNEQFF
DNA: TGTGCCAGCAGTCTTCAACAGGGACTAGCGGCCTTGAATGAGCAGTTCTTC

D: -
V: TRBV20-1
size: few
J: TRBJ1-4
CDR3: CSARVREKLFF
DNA: TGCAGTGCTAGAGTAAGGGAAAAACTGTTTTTT

D: TRBD2
V: TRBV4-2
size: few
J: TRBJ2-3
CDR3: CASSQGSVAGGADTQYF
DNA: TGTGCCAGCAGCCAAGGCTCGGTAGCGGGAGGGGCAGATACGCAGTATTTT

D: -
V: TRBV7-3
size: few
J: TRBJ1-2
CDR3: CASSSTGNYGYTF
DNA: TGTGCCAGCAGCTCTACAGGGAACTATGGCTACACCTTC

D: TRBD1
V: TRBV7-2
size: -
J: TRBJ2-7
CDR3: CASSLGTGRYEQYF
DNA: TGTGCCAGCAGCTTGGGGACAGGCCGCTACGAGCAGTACTTC

D: -
V: TRBV6-6
size: few
J: TRBJ1-4
CDR3: CASSYGTTNEKLFF
DNA: TGTGCCAGCAGTTACGGGACAACTAATGAAAAACTGTTTTTT

D: -
V: TRBV6-5
size: -
J: TRBJ1-1
CDR3: CASSSERRTEAFF
DNA: TGTGCCAGCAGTTCTGAACGTAGGACTGAAGCTTTCTTT

D: -
V: TRBV29-1
size: few
J: TRBJ2-3
CDR3: CSVEGGDTQYF
DNA: TGCAGCGTAGAGGGGGGAGATACGCAGTATTTT

D: -
V: TRBV28
size: few
J: TRBJ1-1
CDR3: CASSFLQLNTEAFF
DNA: TGTGCCAGCAGTTTTTTACAGCTGAACACTGAAGCTTTCTTT

D: -
V: TRBV19
size: -
J: TRBJ2-3
CDR3: CASSIAGVRVSDTQYF
DNA: TGTGCCAGTAGTATAGCGGGAGTTCGGGTTTCGGATACGCAGTATTTT

D: -
V: TRBV7-8
size: few
J: TRBJ1-2
CDR3: CASSLVGGGSNYGYTF
DNA: TGTGCCAGCAGCTTAGTGGGCGGTGGCAGCAACTATGGCTACACCTTC

D: TRBD1
V: TRBV30
size: few
J: TRBJ1-1
CDR3: CAWILQGPFEAFF
DNA: TGTGCCTGGATCCTACAGGGGCCCTTTGAAGCTTTCTTT

D: -
V: TRBV9
size: once
J: TRBJ1-2
CDR3: CASSLIPDTNYGYTF
DNA: TGTGCCAGCAGCTTAATCCCGGACACCAACTATGGCTACACCTTC

D: -
V: TRBV4-2
size: -
J: TRBJ1-2
CDR3: CASSQDPGGDYGYTF
DNA: TGTGCCAGCAGCCAAGATCCCGGGGGGGACTATGGCTACACCTTC

D: TRBD2
V: TRBV27
size: -
J: TRBJ2-1
CDR3: CASSKQKGTSGPAYNEQFF
DNA: TGTGCCAGCAGTAAACAGAAAGGGACTAGCGGGCCAGCCTACAATGAGCAGTTCTTC

D: -
V: TRBV4-1
size: -
J: TRBJ2-1
CDR3: CASSGRTSAVSYNEQFF
DNA: TGCGCCAGCAGCGGACGGACATCGGCTGTCTCCTACAATGAGCAGTTCTTC

D: -
V: TRBV29-1
size: -
J: TRBJ1-1
CDR3: CSGGGMNTEAFF
DNA: TGCAGCGGGGGGGGCATGAACACTGAAGCTTTCTTT

D: TRBD1
V: TRBV5-4
size: few
J: TRBJ1-2
CDR3: CASSLVGGQATYGYTF
DNA: TGTGCCAGCAGCTTGGTAGGGGGACAGGCCACTTATGGCTACACCTTC

D: TRBD1
V: TRBV18
size: -
J: TRBJ2-5
CDR3: CASSPQRQGAIYQETQYF
DNA: TGTGCCAGCTCACCACAGCGACAGGGGGCTATCTACCAAGAGACCCAGTACTTC

D: TRBD2
V: TRBV28
size: -
J: TRBJ2-3
CDR3: CASSLVAASGDTDTQYF
DNA: TGTGCCAGCAGTCTTGTCGCGGCTAGCGGGGACACAGATACGCAGTATTTT

D: -
V: TRBV18
size: once
J: TRBJ2-2
CDR3: CASSPPGQSRNTGELFF
DNA: TGTGCCAGCTCACCACCGGGGCAGTCTCGGAACACCGGAGAGCTGTTTTTT

D: -
V: TRBV28
size: few
J: TRBJ2-3
CDR3: CASSLGGSTDTQYF
DNA: TGTGCCAGCAGTTTAGGGGGCAGCACAGATACGCAGTATTTT

D: -
V: TRBV30
size: -
J: TRBJ1-6
CDR3: CAWAPTNSYNSPLHF
DNA: TGTGCCTGGGCTCCTACCAACTCCTATAATTCACCCCTCCACTTT

D: -
V: TRBV30
size: -
J: TRBJ1-3
CDR3: CAWSRMFSGNTIYF
DNA: TGTGCCTGGAGTCGAATGTTCTCTGGAAACACCATATATTTT

D: -
V: TRBV6-5
size: -
J: TRBJ2-3
CDR3: CASSRGDLSTDTQYF
DNA: TGTGCCAGCAGTAGGGGTGACCTCTCCACAGATACGCAGTATTTT

D: -
V: TRBV7-2
size: -
J: TRBJ1-2
CDR3: CASSLTGGDYGYTF
DNA: TGTGCCAGCAGCTTGACTGGGGGTGACTATGGCTACACCTTC

D: TRBD1
V: TRBV6-5
size: -
J: TRBJ2-4
CDR3: CASSPQVAGGTIQYF
DNA: TGTGCCAGCAGTCCCCAGGTGGCAGGGGGTACTATTCAGTACTTC

D: -
V: TRBV4-2
size: few
J: TRBJ2-3
CDR3: CASSQDGGVDDTQYF
DNA: TGTGCCAGCAGCCAAGATGGTGGGGTTGACGATACGCAGTATTTT

D: -
V: TRBV9
size: -
J: TRBJ2-5
CDR3: CASSVEGGLIGTQYF
DNA: TGTGCCAGCAGCGTAGAGGGGGGACTAATCGGGACCCAGTACTTC

D: -
V: TRBV4-2
size: -
J: TRBJ1-3
CDR3: CASRLGNTIYF
DNA: TGTGCCTCCAGACTCGGAAACACCATATATTTT

D: -
V: TRBV27
size: few
J: TRBJ2-2
CDR3: CASSSDRRPNTGELFF
DNA: TGTGCCAGCAGTTCAGACAGGCGCCCGAACACCGGGGAGCTGTTTTTT

D: -
V: TRBV5-4
size: -
J: TRBJ2-7
CDR3: CASSLGQVHEQYF
DNA: TGTGCCAGCAGCTTAGGACAAGTCCACGAGCAGTACTTC

D: -
V: TRBV6-1
size: -
J: TRBJ1-2
CDR3: CASSRTDSDGYTF
DNA: TGTGCCAGCAGCCGGACAGACTCCGATGGCTACACCTTC

D: -
V: TRBV5-1
size: -
J: TRBJ1-1
CDR3: CASSSTRRGTEAFF
DNA: TGCGCCAGCAGCTCGACACGGAGGGGAACTGAAGCTTTCTTT

D: TRBD1
V: TRBV18
size: -
J: TRBJ1-2
CDR3: CASSPTGANYGYTF
DNA: TGTGCCAGCTCACCAACAGGGGCTAACTATGGCTACACCTTC

D: -
V: TRBV7-2
size: few
J: TRBJ2-3
CDR3: CASRPPGLETDTQYF
DNA: TGTGCCAGCAGGCCTCCGGGTCTTGAGACAGATACGCAGTATTTT